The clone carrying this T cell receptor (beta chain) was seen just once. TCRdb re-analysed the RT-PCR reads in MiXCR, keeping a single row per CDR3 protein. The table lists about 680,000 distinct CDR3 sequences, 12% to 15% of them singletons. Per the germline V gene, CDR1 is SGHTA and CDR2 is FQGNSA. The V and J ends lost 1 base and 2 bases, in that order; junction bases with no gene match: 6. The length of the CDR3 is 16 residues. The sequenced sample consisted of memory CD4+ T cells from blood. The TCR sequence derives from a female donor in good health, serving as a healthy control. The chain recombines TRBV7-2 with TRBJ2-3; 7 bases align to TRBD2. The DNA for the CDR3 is TGTGCCAGCAGCTTAGACCAGGGAGGGCCCACAGATACGCAGTATTTT. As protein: CASSLDQGGPTDTQYF.